Detailed here is one T cell receptor beta chain. Its specificity is unknown. The sample has other DNA sequences that encode this CDR3 too. With ipilimumab providing CTLA-4 blockade, focal radiation was administered to patients who had chemo-refractory metastatic non-small-cell lung cancer. V trimming: 2 bases; J trimming: 7 bases; junction bases outside the gene matches: 3. The CDR3 is 14 amino acids. Germline CDR1 SGHNT, CDR2 YYREEE (reference sequence). Assay: immunoSEQ multiplex PCR; the TCRdb copy retains only in-frame clones and omits some. In the table there are some 100,000 clones, roughly 80% of which are singletons. The data were obtained in a study of radiotherapy plus CTLA-4 blockade in lung cancer. Study results and limitations: With interferon-beta, early dynamics of blood T cell clones were reported to best predict response. Among blood TCR repertoires after radiotherapy plus ipilimumab, tumor-derived clones expanded.

The V call is TRBV5-4, the J call TRBJ2-1, with 10 bases identical to TRBD1. This clonotype originated in a human donor with non-small cell lung cancer who had a partial response to radiotherapy plus ipilimumab. The material was peripheral blood, obtained from a patient treated with radiotherapy plus ipilimumab. CDR3 region: CASSFPGQGNEQFF. CDR3 nucleotide sequence: TGTGCCAGCAGCTTTCCGGGACAGGGGAATGAGCAGTTCTTC.